This T cell receptor beta chain was profiled in a study of blood T cell repertoires in COVID-19. For the study at large: COVID-19 samples, acute and convalescent, were from the United States, Italy and Spain.

Some clones are missing from TCRdb's copy, which holds only in-frame ones; the method was immunoSEQ multiplex PCR. Counted here are a few hundred thousand clones, 83% occurring once; the ten biggest clones make up about 4.5%. The source is a man between 60 and 75 years old who had recovered from COVID-19. Source material: peripheral blood.

CDR3 residues: CASREGRTNEKLFF. The CDR3 DNA follows: TGTGCCAGCAGGGAGGGCCGAACTAATGAAAAACTGTTTTTT. The rearrangement links TRBV6-5 to TRBJ1-4; D not certain. Germline V gene data show CDR1 as MNHEY and CDR2 as SVGAGI. The CDR3 has 14 amino acids. V gave up 6 bases and J gave up 1 base, with 9 bases separating them.